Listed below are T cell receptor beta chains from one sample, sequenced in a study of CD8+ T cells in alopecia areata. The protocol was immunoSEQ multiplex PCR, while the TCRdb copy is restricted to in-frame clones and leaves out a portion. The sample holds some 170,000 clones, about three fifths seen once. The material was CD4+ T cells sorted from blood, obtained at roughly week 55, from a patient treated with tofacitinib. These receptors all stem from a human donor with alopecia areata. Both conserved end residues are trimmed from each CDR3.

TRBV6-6	ASSSRANTEAF
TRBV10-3	AISESGQPGDTQY
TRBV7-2	ASSLAPTRAVVNEQF
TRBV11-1	ASSRDRGSYEQY
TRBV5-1	ASSVGQGRLSNQPQH
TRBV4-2	ASSQQQRNQPQH
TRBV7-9	ASSGIGTDTQY
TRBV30	AWSISGYEQY
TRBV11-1	ASSLDYRDANTEAF
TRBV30	AWGTGNTDTQY
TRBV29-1	SVNGQDDEQY
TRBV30	AWSVLGETQY
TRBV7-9	ASSADRLGQPQH
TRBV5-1	ASSLRTGKDSPLH
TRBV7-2	ASSESSGSSYEQY
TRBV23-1	ASSQSSAGEQY
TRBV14	ASSQDSRGRETQY
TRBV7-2	ASSLGARGGQF
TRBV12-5	ASGLGGNTEAF
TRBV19	ASSIGQNTEAF
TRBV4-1	ASSPPFRRLNTEAF
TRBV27	ASSHAGSTNEKLF
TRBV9	ASSAPGTSSYNEQF
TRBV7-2	ASSVGLATGYEQY